The 18 T cell receptor beta chains below were found in one sample sequenced in a study of blood T cells in healthy people across ages. Combining a sample-barcoded 5' primer with a J-beta primer mix, a second PCR ran for 7 to 11 cycles. One entry per CDR3 protein, called by TCRdb with MiXCR from the 5' RACE reads. The top ten hold roughly 8.2% of the sample, which has 1.5 million to 2 million distinct CDR3 sequences, roughly 27% seen once. Input material: blood. These receptors were collected from a woman aged 25 to 45 in good health.

This clonotype occurred a few times. V gene TRBV5-1 combines with J gene TRBJ2-3, with TRBD2 matching 7 bases. J was trimmed by 4 bases and V by 5 bases; bases with no gene match: 7. Germline V gene lookup returns CDR1 SGHRS and CDR2 YFSETQ. The CDR3 contains 14 residues. The CDR3 DNA is TGCGCCAGCAGTCTAACTAGCGTAGCAGATACGCAGTATTTT. Translating gives CASSLTSVADTQYF.

The J gene is TRBJ2-7, the V gene TRBV9; 7 bases align to TRBD2. This CDR3 has 17 amino acids. Germline CDR1 reads SGDLS; CDR2 reads YYNGEE. V trimming: 0 bases; J trimming: 10 bases; junction bases outside the gene matches: 19. CDR3 loop: CASSVAGGALNQEAQYF. CDR3 DNA: TGTGCCAGCAGCGTAGCGGGGGGAGCCCTTAATCAAGAGGCCCAGTACTTC.

At least ten counts were recorded for this clonotype. The V and J genes are TRBV4-1 and TRBJ2-5; 13 bases map to TRBD2. Germline values: CDR1 MGHRA, CDR2 YSYEKL. J lost 6 bases, V lost 4 bases, and 17 bases had no gene match. The CDR3 runs 19 residues. Here the CDR3 DNA reads TGCGCCAGCAGCCCCGTCCCGGGACTAGCGGGGTCAGGGGGAAAGACCCAGTACTTC. Encoded protein: CASSPVPGLAGSGGKTQYF.

The chain links TRBV2 to TRBJ1-5; TRBD1 agrees at 9 bases. The junction had 6 bases not matched to a gene; V was cut back by 4 bases and J by 8 bases. CDR3 length equals 14 residues. Germline-derived CDR1 and CDR2 are SNHLY and FYNNEI. The CDR3: CASSGQGDLEPQHF. CDR3 sequence (DNA): TGTGCCAGCAGTGGACAGGGGGATCTGGAGCCCCAGCATTTT.

Only a few counts were recorded for this clonotype. The gene calls are TRBV28 and TRBJ2-5; 10 bases fit TRBD2. CDR1 is MDHEN and CDR2 is SYDVKM in the germline V gene. V was pared by 2 bases and J by 11 bases, with 11 bases of the junction left unmatched. This CDR3 has 15 amino acids. The CDR3 loop reads CASSLIASGGGEQYF. DNA of the CDR3: TGTGCCAGCAGTTTAATTGCTAGCGGGGGAGGTGAGCAGTACTTC.

This rearrangement joins TRBV2 to TRBJ1-2; 7 nucleotides match TRBD1. The CDR3 consists of 13 residues. Looked up from germline, CDR1 is SNHLY and CDR2 is FYNNEI. V shed 5 bases, J shed 7 bases, and the junction held 7 bases outside the gene matches. The CDR3 region has the DNA TGTGCCAGCAGTAGGGGGAGGGGGCTTGGCTACACCTTC. Protein product: CASSRGRGLGYTF.

This clonotype has only a few counts. The junction departs from germline at one end; a sequencing error may be responsible. The V gene is TRBV5-1, the J gene TRBJ2-3; 14 bases line up with TRBD2. The CDR3 runs 14 residues. Germline V gene sequence: CDR1 SGHRS, CDR2 YFSETQ. The CDR3 is CTSNPQTSGGGLYF. The CDR3 bases are TGCACCAGCAACCCGCAGACTAGCGGGGGGGGTCTGTATTTT.

Comment on this clonotype: The junction departs from germline at one end; a sequencing error may be responsible. The CDR3 sequence is CVSSERGRGGEQYF. The CDR3 DNA is TGTGTCAGCAGTGAGAGGGGGCGCGGTGGCGAGCAGTACTTC. This chain links TRBV6-1 with TRBJ2-7, with 7 nucleotides matching TRBD1. The length of the CDR3 is 14 residues. CDR1 is MNHNS and CDR2 is SASEGT in the germline V gene.

This clonotype was counted at least ten times. The J gene is TRBJ2-7, the V gene TRBV10-3, with 10 bases that match TRBD2. The germline CDR1 and CDR2 sequences are ENHRY and SYGVKD. This CDR3 has 16 amino acids. V shed 0 bases and J 7 bases; nucleotides not matched to a gene: 9. Written as DNA, the CDR3 is TGTGCCATCAGTGAGTCCGTCGGACTAGCGGCAGTTGAGCAGTACTTC. This sequence encodes CAISESVGLAAVEQYF.

The V gene is TRBV7-9, the J gene TRBJ2-4; 9 bases fit TRBD1. This CDR3 spans 17 amino acids. The V gene end was trimmed by 3 bases and the J gene end by 13 bases; junction bases not matched to a gene: 19. CDR1 is SEHNR and CDR2 is FQNEAQ in the germline V gene (reference sequence). CDR3 region: CASSFLNEDRGLGEQYF. For the CDR3, the DNA is TGTGCCAGCAGCTTCCTCAACGAGGACAGGGGATTGGGGGAGCAGTACTTC. The complete variable domain, with remaining parts taken from reference TRBV7-9 and TRBJ2-4, reads DTGVSQNPRHKITKRGQNVTFRCDPISEHNRLYWYRQTLGQGPEFLTYFQNEAQLEKSRLLSDRFSAERPKGSFSTLEIQRTEQGDSAMYLCASSFLNEDRGLGEQYFGAGTRLSVL.

This clonotype has ten or more counts. This chain uses TRBV10-1 with TRBJ2-4; no definite D call. The end of the DNA aligns better with TRBJ2-7, so the J call may be wrong. Germline CDR1 reads WNHNN; CDR2 reads SYGVQD (reference sequence). The CDR3 is 11 amino acids. CDR3 residues: CASKKTSEQYF. As DNA, the CDR3 is TGCGCCAGCAAGAAGACCAGCGAGCAGTACTTC.

Concerning this clonotype itself: This could be a read error, since a much larger clone is one nucleotide away. The chain uses TRBV28 and TRBJ2-5; perhaps TRBD1 as D (6 bases). TRBJ2-7 matches the DNA end more closely, so the J call is doubtful. Germline CDR1 and CDR2: MDHEN and SYDVKM. There are 14 residues in the CDR3. The CDR3 coding sequence is TGTGCCGGCAGCTACAGGGTCGTGGGGTCCGAGCAGTACTTC. Translating it yields CAGSYRVVGSEQYF.

This clonotype came up once. The chain has TRBV7-3 and TRBJ2-3; 10 bases match TRBD2. From germline, CDR1 is SGHTA and CDR2 FQGTGA. The J segment lost 7 bases and the V segment lost 4 bases, leaving 14 bases of the junction unmatched. The CDR3 length is 17 residues. The CDR3 loop reads CASSSTASSGSRNTQYF. The CDR3 nucleotides read TGTGCCAGCAGCTCAACGGCCTCTAGCGGGAGTAGGAATACGCAGTATTTT.

This clonotype was seen more than once but under ten times. The CDR3 nucleotides read TGTGCCAGCAGCTTAACGCGGGACATTCAGTACTTC. Translating gives CASSLTRDIQYF. This rearrangement joins TRBV7-2 to TRBJ2-4; D is possibly TRBD2 (5 bases). V was clipped by 2 bases and J by 8 bases, with 7 bases between them. The CDR3 is 12 residues long. Germline loops: CDR1 SGHTA, CDR2 FQGNSA.

The sample holds many counts of this clonotype. V and J are TRBV20-1 and TRBJ2-3; perhaps TRBD2 as D (5 bases). V was clipped by 6 bases and J by 4 bases, with 17 bases between them. This CDR3 is 14 amino acids long. CDR1 and CDR2 from the germline V gene are DFQATT and SNEGSKA (reference sequence). The CDR3 DNA sequence: TGCAGTGCCGTTCCGGGCGAGGGCGCAGATACGCAGTATTTT. Translating it yields CSAVPGEGADTQYF.

About this clonotype itself: Possible read error: a much larger clone is one base away. This chain joins TRBV12-3 or TRBV12-4 and TRBJ2-1, with a tentative D call TRBD1 (5 bases). Trimming pared 5 bases from V and 10 bases from J, leaving 21 bases between. CDR3 length: 15 amino acids. The CDR3 loop reads CASSPPQGLTYEQFF. In nucleotides, the CDR3 is TGTGCCAGCAGTCCCCCTCAGGGCTTGACCTACGAGCAGTTCTTC.

This rearrangement joins TRBV29-1 to TRBJ1-1, with a tentative D call TRBD1 (5 bases). The V end lost 3 bases, the J end lost 0 bases, and 11 bases lay between the germline ends. The CDR3 is 14 amino acids. Germline V lookup: CDR1 SQVTM, CDR2 ANQGSEA. CDR3 DNA: TGCAGCGTTGACCCGGCAGGGTTGAACACTGAAGCTTTCTTT. It is translated as CSVDPAGLNTEAFF.

This clonotype was seen many times. The chain has TRBV20-1 and TRBJ2-1, with D possibly being TRBD1 or TRBD2 (6 bases each). From germline, CDR1 is DFQATT and CDR2 SNEGSKA (reference sequence). With 6 bases removed from V and 9 bases from J, the gap between germline ends came to 18 bases. This CDR3 has 13 residues. CDR3 loop: CSAGPSRGREQFF. The CDR3 coding sequence is TGCAGTGCCGGACCGTCACGGGGGCGTGAGCAGTTCTTC.